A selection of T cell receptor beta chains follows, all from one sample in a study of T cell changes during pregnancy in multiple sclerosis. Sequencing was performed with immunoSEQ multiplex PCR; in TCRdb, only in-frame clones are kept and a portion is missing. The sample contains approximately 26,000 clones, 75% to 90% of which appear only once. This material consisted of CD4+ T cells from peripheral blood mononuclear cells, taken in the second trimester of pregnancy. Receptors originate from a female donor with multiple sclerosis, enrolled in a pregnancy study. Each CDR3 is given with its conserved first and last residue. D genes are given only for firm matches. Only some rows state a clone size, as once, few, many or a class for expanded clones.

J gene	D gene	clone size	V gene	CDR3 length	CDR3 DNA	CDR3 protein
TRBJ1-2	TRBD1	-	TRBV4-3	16	TGCGCCAGCAGCCAGGCCACAGGGGGCCTCAACTATGGCTACACCTTC	CASSQATGGLNYGYTF
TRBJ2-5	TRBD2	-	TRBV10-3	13	TGTGCCATCAGGCGGGGGGGCGAGGAGACCCAGTACTTC	CAIRRGGEETQYF
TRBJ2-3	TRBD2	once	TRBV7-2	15	TGTGCCAGCAGCCTTACTAGCGGGCACACAGATACGCAGTATTTT	CASSLTSGHTDTQYF
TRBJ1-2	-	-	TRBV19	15	TGTGCCAGTAGTATGGAGGGAGGTCTGTCTTCGGGCTACACCTTC	CASSMEGGLSSGYTF
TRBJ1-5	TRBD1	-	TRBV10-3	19	TGTGCCATCAGTGAGTATCGGGACAGGGGGACCTATAGCAATCAGCCCCAGCATTTT	CAISEYRDRGTYSNQPQHF
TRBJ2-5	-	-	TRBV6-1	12	TGTGCCCATAGCGATAGTTTGGAGACCCAGTACTTC	CAHSDSLETQYF
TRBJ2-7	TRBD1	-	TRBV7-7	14	TGTGCTAGCAGCTTAGCCGGGACAGGGCAAGAGCAGTACTTC	CASSLAGTGQEQYF
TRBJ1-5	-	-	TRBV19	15	TGTGCCAGTAGTGATACCGCAGGGGTATGGCAGCCCCAGCATTTT	CASSDTAGVWQPQHF
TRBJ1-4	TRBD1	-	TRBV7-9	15	TGTGCCAGCACTGCCCAAGGGGGCGCTAATGAAAAACTGTTTTTT	CASTAQGGANEKLFF
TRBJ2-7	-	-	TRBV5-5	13	TGTGCCAGCAGCTTGGGTACTCAGGGCGAGCAGTACTTC	CASSLGTQGEQYF
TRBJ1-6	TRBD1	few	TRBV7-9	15	TGTGCCAGCAGCTACAGGGGGCGGGGTGGTTCACCCCTCCACTTT	CASSYRGRGGSPLHF
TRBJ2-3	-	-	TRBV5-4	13	TGTGCCAGCAGCTTCAAGGGGGCAGATACGCAGTATTTT	CASSFKGADTQYF
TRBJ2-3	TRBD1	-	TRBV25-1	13	TGTGCCAGCAGTGTGACAGGGGGGGATACGCAGTATTTT	CASSVTGGDTQYF
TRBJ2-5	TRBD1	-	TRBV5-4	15	TGTGCCAGCAGCTTGACAGGGGCCAACCAAGAGACCCAGTACTTC	CASSLTGANQETQYF
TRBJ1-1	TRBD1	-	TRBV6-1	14	TGTGCCAGCAGTGAAGCGGGACAGGGTCCTGAAGCTTTCTTT	CASSEAGQGPEAFF
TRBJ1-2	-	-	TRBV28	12	TGTGCCAGCAGTTTCGGGGGGAGGGCCTACACCTTC	CASSFGGRAYTF
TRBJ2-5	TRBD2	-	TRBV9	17	TGTGCCAGCAGCGTCGGGACTAGCGGGGGCATCGAGGAGACCCAGTACTTC	CASSVGTSGGIEETQYF
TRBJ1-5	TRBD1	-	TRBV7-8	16	TGTGCCAGCAGCTTAGGCCGTCAGGGGGCAGGTCAGCCCCAGCATTTT	CASSLGRQGAGQPQHF
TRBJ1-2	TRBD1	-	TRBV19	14	TGTGCCAGTAGTATGAGGGACAGGCTCTATGGCTACACCTTC	CASSMRDRLYGYTF
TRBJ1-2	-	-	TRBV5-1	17	TGCGCCAGCAGCTTGGACGGCAAAGCTGCTAGCGGGTATGGCTACACCTTC	CASSLDGKAASGYGYTF
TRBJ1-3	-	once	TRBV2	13	TGTGCCAGCAGTGGGCCAGGAGGAAACACCATATATTTT	CASSGPGGNTIYF
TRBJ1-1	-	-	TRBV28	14	TGTGCCAGCACCCTTTGGGGCGGTAGGACTGAAGCTTTCTTT	CASTLWGGRTEAFF